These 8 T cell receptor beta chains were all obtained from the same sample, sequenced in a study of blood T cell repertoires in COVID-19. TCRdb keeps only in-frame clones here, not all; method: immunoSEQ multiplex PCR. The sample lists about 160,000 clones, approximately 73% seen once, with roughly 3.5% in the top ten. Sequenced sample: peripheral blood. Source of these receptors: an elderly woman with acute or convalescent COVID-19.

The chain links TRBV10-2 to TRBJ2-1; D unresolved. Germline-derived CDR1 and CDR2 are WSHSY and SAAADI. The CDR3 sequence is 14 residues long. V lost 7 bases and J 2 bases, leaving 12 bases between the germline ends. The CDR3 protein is CASTDWRTYNEQFF. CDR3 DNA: TGCGCCAGCACCGACTGGCGGACCTACAATGAGCAGTTCTTC.

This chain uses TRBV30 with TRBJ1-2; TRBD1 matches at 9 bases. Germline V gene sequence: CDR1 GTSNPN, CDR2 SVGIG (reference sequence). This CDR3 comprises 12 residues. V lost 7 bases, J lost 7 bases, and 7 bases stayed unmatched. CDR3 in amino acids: CASKQGAGGYTF. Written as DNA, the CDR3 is TGTGCCTCCAAACAGGGGGCGGGTGGCTACACCTTC.

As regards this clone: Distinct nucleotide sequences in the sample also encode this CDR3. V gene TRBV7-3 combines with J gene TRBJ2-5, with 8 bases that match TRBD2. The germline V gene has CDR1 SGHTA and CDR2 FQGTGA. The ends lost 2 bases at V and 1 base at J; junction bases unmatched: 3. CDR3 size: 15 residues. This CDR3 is CASSLGSGAQETQYF. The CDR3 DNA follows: TGTGCCAGCAGCTTAGGTAGCGGGGCCCAAGAGACCCAGTACTTC.

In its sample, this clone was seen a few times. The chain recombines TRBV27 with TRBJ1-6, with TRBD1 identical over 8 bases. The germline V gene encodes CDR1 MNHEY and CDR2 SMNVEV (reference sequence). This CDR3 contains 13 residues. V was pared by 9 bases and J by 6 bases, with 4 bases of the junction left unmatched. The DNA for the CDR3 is TGTGCCAGTTCCGGACAGGGTAATTCACCCCTCCACTTT. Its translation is CASSGQGNSPLHF.

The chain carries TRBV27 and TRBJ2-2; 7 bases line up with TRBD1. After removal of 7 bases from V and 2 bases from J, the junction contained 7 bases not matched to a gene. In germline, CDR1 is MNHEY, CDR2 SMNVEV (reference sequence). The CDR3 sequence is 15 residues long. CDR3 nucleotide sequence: TGTGCCAGCAACCCTGACAGGGTCAACACCGGGGAGCTGTTTTTT. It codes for CASNPDRVNTGELFF.

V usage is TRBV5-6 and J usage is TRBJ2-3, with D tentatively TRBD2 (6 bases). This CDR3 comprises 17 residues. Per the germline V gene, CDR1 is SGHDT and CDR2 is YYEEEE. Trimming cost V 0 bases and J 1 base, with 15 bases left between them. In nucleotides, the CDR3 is TGTGCCAGCAGCTTGGCCAAATTGCGGAGGGGCACAGATACGCAGTATTTT. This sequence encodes CASSLAKLRRGTDTQYF. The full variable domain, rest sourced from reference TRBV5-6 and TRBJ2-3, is DAGVTQSPTHLIKTRGQQVTLRCSPKSGHDTVSWYQQALGQGPQFIFQYYEEEERQRGNFPDRFSGHQFPNYSSELNVNALLLGDSALYLCASSLAKLRRGTDTQYFGPGTRLTVL.

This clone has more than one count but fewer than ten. The CDR3 DNA reads TGCGCCAGCAGCTGGAGGGTAGGCGTGAACACTGAAGCTTTCTTT. Amino acid sequence: CASSWRVGVNTEAFF. The V gene is TRBV5-1, the J gene TRBJ1-1; D unclear. V was shortened by 3 bases and J by 0 bases, with 12 bases between the two germline ends. The CDR3 consists of 15 residues. In germline, CDR1 is SGHRS, CDR2 YFSETQ.

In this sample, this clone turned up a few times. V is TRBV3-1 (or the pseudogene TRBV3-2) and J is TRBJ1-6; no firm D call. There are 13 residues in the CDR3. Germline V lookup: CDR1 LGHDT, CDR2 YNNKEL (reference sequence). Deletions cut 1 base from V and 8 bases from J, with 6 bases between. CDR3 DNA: TGTGCCAGCAGCCAAGTGCGCGATTCACCCCTCCACTTT. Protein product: CASSQVRDSPLHF.